What follows are 23 T cell receptor beta chains derived from one specimen sequenced in a study of breast tumors, draining lymph nodes, adjacent tissues. Breast cancer patients provided tissue from their axillary draining lymph nodes. TCRdb independently ran MiXCR on the multiplex PCR reads; one entry per CDR3 protein. The profile shows some 170,000 distinct CDR3 sequences, around 35% of them singletons. Sequences were obtained from axillary lymph node tissue. These receptors were taken from a female donor with breast cancer. Some clones in this sample may be carry-over from other donors' samples.

This clonotype was detected ten times or more. This chain links TRBV7-9 with TRBJ1-5; a possible D gene is TRBD1 (5 bases). Germline V gives CDR1 SEHNR, CDR2 FQNEAQ (reference sequence). Trimming pared 5 bases from V and 4 bases from J, leaving 18 bases between. CDR3 length: 16 amino acids. In nucleotides, the CDR3 is TGTGCCAGCAGCGACAGCGGCGTGATGGGGAATCAGCCCCAGCATTTT. Its translation is CASSDSGVMGNQPQHF.

With respect to this clonotype: A much larger clone differs by one base, so this may be a read error. V usage is TRBV14 and J usage is TRBJ1-2; no definite D call. The CDR3 spans 16 residues. Germline V CDR1 and CDR2: SGHDN, FVKESK. CDR3 sequence reads: CASSQDGPQAYYAYTF. CDR3 nucleotides: TGTGCCAGCAGCCAGGATGGGCCCCAGGCCTACTATGCCTACACCTTC.

In this sample, this clonotype turned up many times. The J gene is TRBJ2-3, the V gene TRBV20-1; D is ambiguous. Trimming cost V 5 bases and J 0 bases, with 15 bases left between them. The CDR3 covers 15 residues. CDR1 and CDR2 (germline): DFQATT, SNEGSKA (reference sequence). In nucleotides, the CDR3 is TGCAGTGCTCCCGCCCCGCATACTAGCACAGATACGCAGTATTTT. It encodes CSAPAPHTSTDTQYF.

This clonotype was recorded many times. The genes are TRBV9 and TRBJ1-1; perhaps TRBD1 as D (5 bases). The length of the CDR3 is 13 residues. Trimming left V 2 bases short and J 10 bases short, with 15 bases between. Per germline, CDR1 SGDLS and CDR2 YYNGEE. CDR3 DNA sequence: TGTGCCAGCAGCGTGGGACTCGGATCGAGAGCTTTCTTT. This codes for CASSVGLGSRAFF.

This clonotype was seen more than once but under ten times. The rearrangement uses TRBV10-2 and TRBJ1-4; no reliable D call. The length of the CDR3 is 13 residues. Germline V gene lookup returns CDR1 WSHSY and CDR2 SAAADI. V lost 0 bases, J lost 7 bases, and 6 bases lay in between. CDR3 in DNA: TGCGCCAGCAGTGAGTCTCTAGCTGAAAAACTGTTTTTT. Translation: CASSESLAEKLFF.

This clonotype was seen a handful of times. This clone may be a read error of a much larger clone one base away. This chain joins TRBV5-6 and TRBJ2-2; no definite D call. Germline CDR1 is SGHDT and CDR2 is YYEEEE. CDR3 size: 16 residues. The ends were cut back, 0 bases at V and 5 bases at J, with 14 bases in the middle. CDR3 protein: CASSLAGPGDTGELFF. CDR3 bases: TGTGCCAGCAGCTTGGCCGGCCCGGGCGATACCGGGGAGCTGTTTTTT.

This clonotype was seen a few times. The chain links TRBV19 to TRBJ1-1; no clear D gene. The germline gives CDR1 LNHDA, CDR2 SQIVND (reference sequence). V shed 3 bases and J shed 4 bases, with 18 bases lying between them. The CDR3 covers 16 residues. CDR3 amino acids: CASSIAVRAGGTEAFF. The CDR3 DNA sequence: TGTGCCAGTAGTATCGCTGTGAGGGCAGGTGGCACTGAAGCTTTCTTT. Full variable domain (outside the CDR3, taken from reference TRBV19 and TRBJ1-1): DGGITQSPKYLFRKEGQNVTLSCEQNLNHDAMYWYRQDPGQGLRLIYYSQIVNDFQKGDIAEGYSVSREKKESFPLTVTSAQKNPTAFYLCASSIAVRAGGTEAFFGQGTRLTVV.

As for this clonotype: A much larger clonotype is one base distant, so this may be a read error. The J gene is TRBJ2-1, the V gene TRBV19; a possible D gene is TRBD2 (6 bases). The germline V gene encodes CDR1 LNHDA and CDR2 SQIVND (reference sequence). The CDR3 sequence is 17 residues long. CDR3 protein: CASSGIGEASGYNEQSF. Written as DNA, the CDR3 is TGTGCCAGTAGTGGTATAGGGGAGGCAAGCGGCTACAATGAGCAGTCCTTC.

Many counts were recorded for this clonotype. The gene calls are TRBV18 and TRBJ2-1; TRBD2 aligns across 12 bases. The CDR3 is 14 residues long. Germline trimming cut 8 bases from V and 7 bases from J; bases unmatched to any gene: 6. The germline V gene encodes CDR1 KGHSH and CDR2 LQKENI. In nucleotides, the CDR3 is TGTGCCAGCAGCCCTGGACTAGCGGGGAATGAGCAGTTCTTC. It codes for CASSPGLAGNEQFF.

In its sample, this clonotype was seen many times. V gene TRBV6-2 or TRBV6-3 combines with J gene TRBJ2-7, with TRBD2 matching over 13 bases. J gave up 3 bases and V 4 bases, and 3 bases lay outside the gene matches. This CDR3 comprises 15 residues. Germline CDR1 is MNHEY and CDR2 is SVGEGT. This CDR3 reads CASSSRLAGGYEQYF. As DNA, the CDR3 is TGTGCCAGCAGTTCCCGACTAGCGGGGGGCTACGAGCAGTACTTC.

The table lists this clonotype with a few counts. This may be a read error, as it is one base from a much larger clone. The V gene is TRBV5-6, the J gene TRBJ2-1, with a possible D match to TRBD2 (6 bases). This CDR3 has 13 amino acids. In germline, CDR1 is SGHDT, CDR2 YYEEEE. V was trimmed by 3 bases and J by 6 bases, leaving 10 bases between them. Written as DNA, the CDR3 is TGTGCCAGCAGCTGGGGACTCCCCAATGAGCAGTTCTTC. Protein sequence: CASSWGLPNEQFF.

V and J are TRBV20-1 and TRBJ1-2; the D is unclear. Trimming pared 5 bases from V and 6 bases from J, leaving 16 bases between. This CDR3 comprises 13 residues. The germline V gene encodes CDR1 DFQATT and CDR2 SNEGSKA (reference sequence). CDR3 loop: CSAAPEVGHGYTF. CDR3 bases: TGCAGTGCTGCCCCAGAGGTGGGCCATGGCTACACCTTC.

Remarks on this clonotype: This may stem from a read error, because a much larger clone lies one nucleotide away. This rearrangement joins TRBV18 to TRBJ2-7; 8 bases agree with TRBD1. Germline V gene data show CDR1 as KGHSH and CDR2 as LQKENI. The CDR3 runs to 15 residues. In DNA form, the CDR3 reads TGTGCCAGCTTACCAAACAGGGGGGACTCCTACGAGCAGTACTTC. As protein: CASLPNRGDSYEQYF.

This clonotype was recorded many times. V and J are TRBV14 and TRBJ1-2; a possible D gene is TRBD1 (5 bases). The CDR3 sequence is 13 residues long. The germline CDR1 and CDR2 sequences are SGHDN and FVKESK. V lost 4 bases and J lost 6, with 12 bases in between. The chain's CDR3 is CASSPRQGDGYTF. CDR3 in DNA: TGTGCCAGCAGCCCAAGGCAGGGTGATGGCTACACCTTC.

This clonotype appeared many times. The J gene is TRBJ1-3, the V gene TRBV5-1; 8 bases match TRBD1. The CDR3 runs 15 residues. CDR1 is SGHRS and CDR2 is YFSETQ in the germline V gene. Trimming took 6 bases from V and 4 from J; bases not matched to a gene: 9. The CDR3: CASTPTGQGGNTIYF. Here the CDR3 DNA reads TGCGCCAGCACCCCAACCGGACAGGGCGGAAACACCATATATTTT.

This clonotype has a handful of counts. V and J are TRBV20-1 and TRBJ1-5, with a tentative D call TRBD1 (5 bases). Per the germline V gene, CDR1 is DFQATT and CDR2 is SNEGSKA (reference sequence). Trimming shortened V by 6 bases and J by 11 bases, and 26 bases separated the two germline ends. CDR3 length: 15 residues. CDR3 protein: CSATRTSGTQETQHF. The CDR3 nucleotides read TGCAGTGCCACGAGGACTAGCGGGACCCAAGAGACCCAGCATTTT.

Ten or more counts support this clonotype. This rearrangement joins TRBV3-1 to TRBJ2-3; 8 nucleotides line up with TRBD2. The CDR3 has 16 residues. Germline V lookup: CDR1 LGHDT, CDR2 YNNKEL (reference sequence). Trimming took 1 base from V and 8 from J; bases not matched to a gene: 11. CDR3 region: CASSQGGGTRRFTQYF. The CDR3 nucleotides read TGTGCCAGCAGCCAAGGGGGGGGGACTAGAAGGTTTACGCAGTATTTT.

This clonotype was seen many times. The rearrangement uses TRBV5-6 and TRBJ2-5; 11 bases line up with TRBD2. The germline V gene encodes CDR1 SGHDT and CDR2 YYEEEE. This CDR3 has 19 amino acids. Trimming at V came to 2 bases and at J to 5 bases, leaving 17 bases not matched to a gene. In nucleotides, the CDR3 is TGTGCCAGCAGCTTATTAAGGCTGCCCGAGACTAGCGGGGACGAGACCCAGTACTTC. Translated, it gives CASSLLRLPETSGDETQYF.

This clonotype was recorded many times. V and J are TRBV9 and TRBJ2-2; D is possibly TRBD1 (5 bases). The length of the CDR3 is 16 residues. Trimming pared 3 bases from V and 2 bases from J, leaving 14 bases between. Per germline, CDR1 SGDLS and CDR2 YYNGEE. The DNA of the CDR3 is TGTGCCAGCAGCGAGTGGGCAGGGCGTAACACCGGGGAGCTGTTTTTT. Its protein is CASSEWAGRNTGELFF.

This clonotype was observed at least ten times. The CDR3 nucleotides are TGTGCCAGCACCCTAACTGGAAACACCATATATTTT. Translating gives CASTLTGNTIYF. The gene calls are TRBV6-6 and TRBJ1-3; no definite D call. The CDR3 is made up of 12 amino acids. Trimming removed 7 bases at V and 2 bases at J, with 6 bases between. Germline V CDR1 and CDR2: MNHNY, SVGAGI (reference sequence).

This chain uses TRBV7-8 with TRBJ2-7; TRBD2 matches at 12 bases. This CDR3 is built from 17 residues. The germline V gene has CDR1 SGHVS and CDR2 FQNEAQ. Germline trimming cut 1 base from V and 5 bases from J; bases unmatched to any gene: 9. CDR3 nucleotides: TGTGCCAGCAGCTTAGGAGGTCTAGCGGGAGGGCCCCACGAGCAGTACTTC. The encoded protein is CASSLGGLAGGPHEQYF.

This clonotype has ten or more counts. V gene TRBV20-1 combines with J gene TRBJ2-7; no clear D. V was trimmed by 0 bases and J by 3 bases, leaving 9 bases between them. CDR1 is DFQATT, CDR2 SNEGSKA, per germline (reference sequence). The length of the CDR3 is 13 residues. This CDR3 is CSARDLWGYEQYF. The CDR3 DNA sequence: TGCAGTGCTAGAGATCTCTGGGGCTACGAGCAGTACTTC.

This clonotype occurred many times. V and J are TRBV18 and TRBJ2-5, with a tentative D call TRBD2 (6 bases). V gave up 6 bases and J gave up 3 bases, with 11 bases separating them. This CDR3 has 13 residues. In germline, CDR1 is KGHSH, CDR2 LQKENI. CDR3 sequence (DNA): TGTGCCAGCTCCAGCGGGCGGAAAGAGACCCAGTACTTC. This translates into CASSSGRKETQYF.